This T cell receptor beta chain emerged from a study of metastatic and nonmetastatic thyroid tumors (TCRdb year 2020). Regarding the research as a whole: The researchers compared repertoires between peripheral blood samples and tumor or nodule tissue samples from patients with malignant or benign thyroid disease.

The CDR3 numbers 14 residues from cysteine through phenylalanine. Left in the record is the CDR3 DNA by itself, 42 bases read in frame from the first base. The germline V gene gives CDR1 as MNHNS and CDR2 as SASEGT. This clone was counted between two and nine times. Its antigen target is currently unknown. An end of the junction differs from the germline gene, which may be a read error. The library relied on PCR. Sequencing used an Illumina HiSeq 4000. High-throughput sequencing was used to profile the TCR beta-chain CDR3 region of every patient. Turning to the authors' computational methods: Drawing on CDR3 differences between clinicopathological groups, the researchers built a classifier meant to tell apart patients with distant-metastatic papillary thyroid cancer. Repertoire diversity was assessed with the Shannon index, and tumor-blood repertoire similarity with the Morisita-Horn index. TCRdb reworked the public reads: Q25 trimming with fastp, MiXCR clone assembly, productive beta chains retained. It is TCRdb's table, rather than the study itself, that gives the V and J calls and clone size. The sample has about 39,000 clones on record, approximately 20% of them singletons. The top ten hold approximately 16% of the sample.

Here is what the overall study found, with its caveats: TCR beta diversity was reported as significantly higher in malignant tumors than in benign nodules, in both blood and tumor samples.

No treatment had been received by any patient before thyroid surgery. Using T-cell receptor beta sequencing, the researchers looked back retrospectively at clinical samples from patients, gathered between about 2011 and 2018. The V and J genes are TRBV6-1 and TRBJ2-2; confidence is insufficient to name the D gene. This clonotype was sampled from a female donor with papillary thyroid cancer or a benign thyroid nodule (not recorded which). Some clones in this sample may be carry-over from other donors' samples. Material: blood. The sequenced DNA is TGTGCTAGCAGTCATATCGTCTACACCGGGGAGCTGTTTTTT. Translated, it gives CASSHIVYTGELFF.